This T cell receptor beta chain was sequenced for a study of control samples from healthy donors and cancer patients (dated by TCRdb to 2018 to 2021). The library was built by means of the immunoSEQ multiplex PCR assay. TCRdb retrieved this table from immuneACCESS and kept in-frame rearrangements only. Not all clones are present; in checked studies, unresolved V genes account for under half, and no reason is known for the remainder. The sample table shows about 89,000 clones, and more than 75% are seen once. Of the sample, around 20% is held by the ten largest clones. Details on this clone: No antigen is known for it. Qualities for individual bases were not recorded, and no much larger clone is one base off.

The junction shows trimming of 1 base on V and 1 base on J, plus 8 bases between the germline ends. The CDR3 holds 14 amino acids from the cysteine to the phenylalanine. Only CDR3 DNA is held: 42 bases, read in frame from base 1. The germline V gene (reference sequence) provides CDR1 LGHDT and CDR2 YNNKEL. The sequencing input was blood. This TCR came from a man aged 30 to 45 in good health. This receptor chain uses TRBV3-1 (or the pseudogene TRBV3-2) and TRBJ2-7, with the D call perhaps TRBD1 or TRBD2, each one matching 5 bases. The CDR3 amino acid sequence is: CASSQGGESYEQYF. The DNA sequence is TGTGCCAGCAGCCAAGGAGGGGAATCCTACGAGCAGTACTTC.